These 25 T cell receptor delta chains were sequenced from one sample in a study of gamma-delta T cells after stem cell transplantation. TCRdb called clones anew from the RT-PCR reads with CATT. The table has over 850 delta-chain clones, 3.8% seen once. The sample taken for sequencing was gamma-delta T cells. The receptors were sampled from a human donor. It is not recorded whose cells these are; they may come from a transplant donor.

Regarding this clone: With only one base between it and a far larger clone, this is likely a read error. Distinct nucleotide sequences in the sample also encode this CDR3. CDR3 sequence: CACDTVSFLKAGGITDKLIF. The CDR3 region has the DNA TGTGCCTGTGACACCGTTTCTTTCCTAAAGGCTGGGGGTATCACCGATAAACTCATCTTT. The chain recombines TRDV2 with TRDJ1, with D tentatively TRDD3 (7 bases). V dropped 0 bases and J dropped 1 base, with 26 bases sitting between them. Per germline, CDR1 GEAIGNYY and CDR2 EKD. This CDR3 is built from 20 residues.

The chain carries TRDV2 and TRDJ3, with 11 bases that match TRDD3. Germline values: CDR1 GEAIGNYY, CDR2 EKD. The ends lost 0 bases at V and 0 bases at J; junction bases unmatched: 9. There are 21 residues in the CDR3. Here the CDR3 reads CACDTVKSLGDTSWDTRQMFF. For the CDR3, the DNA is TGTGCCTGTGACACCGTAAAGAGCCTGGGGGATACCTCCTGGGACACCCGACAGATGTTTTTC.

There are a few counts of this clone. A much larger clone differs from this one at a single base, so this may be a read error. The chain links TRDV2 to TRDJ1, with TRDD3 as a possible D gene (5 bases). From germline, CDR1 is GEAIGNYY and CDR2 EKD. V dropped 1 base and J dropped 0 bases, with 23 bases sitting between them. The CDR3 has 19 residues. CDR3 protein: CACDTLLTPGATYTDKLIF. For the CDR3, the DNA is TGTGCCTGTGACACACTCCTGACTCCGGGGGCTACGTACACCGATAAACTCATCTTT.

In this sample, this clone turned up a few times. Since a far larger clone is one base different, this is likely a read error. Other nucleotide sequences in the sample specify the same CDR3. The chain couples TRDV2 to TRDJ3; 12 bases are a match to TRDD3. The CDR3 has 21 amino acids. Germline loops: CDR1 GEAIGNYY, CDR2 EKD. The CDR3 region is CACDPAEAGGYGSWDTRQMFF. CDR3 DNA: TGTGCCTGTGACCCCGCGGAGGCTGGGGGATACGGCTCCTGGGACACCCGGCAGATGTTTTTC.

By sample share, this clone is medium-sized (0.01 to 0.1%). A read error is likely here: a far larger clone is one base away. V is TRDV2 and J is TRDJ1; 8 bases are a match to TRDD3. The germline V gene has CDR1 GEAIGNYY and CDR2 EKD. The length of the CDR3 is 14 residues. The CDR3 spells CASDKLGGTDKLIF. Here the CDR3 DNA reads TGTGCCTCTGACAAACTGGGGGGCACCGATAAACTCATCTTT.

A note on this clone: A much larger clone is a single base away; this may be a read error. J is TRDJ1 and V is TRDV2; 7 bases match TRDD3. The junction had 18 bases not matched to a gene; V was cut back by 0 bases and J by 3 bases. The CDR3 spans 19 residues. CDR1 GEAIGNYY and CDR2 EKD come from the germline V gene. DNA for the CDR3: TGTGCCTGTGACACCGCTGAGCGTGGTGGGGGACACGAGTCCGATAAACTCATCTTT. This translates into CACDTAERGGGHESDKLIF.

This clone counts as large. A far larger clone is one base from this, pointing to a likely read error. Other DNA sequences within the sample encode an identical CDR3. The rearrangement links TRDV2 to TRDJ3; 12 nucleotides align to TRDD3. The germline CDR1 and CDR2 sequences are GEAIGNYY and EKD. The CDR3 runs 20 residues. CDR3 sequence (DNA): TGTGCCTGTGACACCGCAGACCTGGGGGATACGCATAAAGACACCCGACAGATGTTCTTC. This translates into CACDTADLGDTHKDTRQMFF.

This clone has a handful of counts. A read error is the likely source, as a far larger clone sits one nucleotide away. Within the sample, other DNA sequences also encode this same CDR3. This chain links TRDV2 with TRDJ1; D is perhaps TRDD3 (7 bases). Germline CDR1 GEAIGNYY, CDR2 EKD. The CDR3 spans 20 residues. Trimming removed 0 bases from V and 1 base from J, with 26 bases in between. CDR3 amino acids: CACDTVSFLKAGGITDKLIF. The DNA for the CDR3 is TGTGCCTGTGACACCGTATCTTTCCTAAAGGCTGGGGGGATCACCGATAAACTCATCTTT.

Details on this clone: This DNA's translation and the protein TCRdb lists, from a much larger clone, do not match at residues 4 and 15, likely due to a read error; the protein shown is translated from the DNA. V gene TRDV2 combines with J gene TRDJ3; 12 positions agree with TRDD3. The germline V gene has CDR1 GEAIGNYY and CDR2 EKD. CDR3 length equals 20 residues. This CDR3 is CACNTADLGDTHKDIRQMFF. For the CDR3, the DNA is TGTGCCTGTAACACCGCAGACCTGGGGGATACGCATAAAGACATCCGACAGATGTTTTTC.

Notes on this clone: Since a far larger clone is one base different, this is likely a read error. V is TRDV2 and J is TRDJ1; TRDD3 aligns across 11 bases. This CDR3 has 18 residues. Germline lookup yields CDR1 GEAIGNYY and CDR2 EKD. This chain's CDR3 is CACDTVGLGDIVTDKLTF. The DNA for the CDR3 is TGTGCCTGTGACACCGTCGGACTGGGGGATATTGTCACCGATAAACTCACCTTT.

Regarding this clone: One junction end does not reproduce the germline sequence, and a read error may be involved. The chain is built from TRDV2 and TRDJ3; TRDD3 matches at 8 bases. Germline V gene lookup returns CDR1 GEAIGNYY and CDR2 EKD. The CDR3 totals 19 residues. As DNA, the CDR3 is TGTGCCTGTGACACTGGGGGATCCCGAATCTCCTTGGACACCCGACAGATGTTTTTC. Amino acids: CACDTGGSRISLDTRQMFF.

By frequency in the sample, this clone is medium-sized. Other DNA sequences from this sample encode an identical CDR3 as well. The chain is built from TRDV2 and TRDJ1, with TRDD3 matching 10 bases. Trimming cost V 0 bases and J 0 bases; bases outside gene matches: 24. Germline CDR1 reads GEAIGNYY; CDR2 reads EKD. This CDR3 contains 23 residues. The CDR3 DNA reads TGTGCCTGTGACACCGTGGGCCCAGGGGGTACTGGGGGATCCTCGTCTTACACCGATAAACTCATCTTT. This translates into CACDTVGPGGTGGSSSYTDKLIF.

Concerning this clone itself: With a much larger clone just one base away, this may be a read error. The chain has TRDV2 and TRDJ2; the D gene is possibly TRDD3 (5 bases). The CDR3 runs to 23 residues. V shed 2 bases and J shed 0 bases, with 33 bases lying between them. Germline CDR1 GEAIGNYY, CDR2 EKD. The CDR3 spells CACDSVGGWVKPNIRALTAQLFF. The CDR3 DNA reads TGTGCCTGTGACAGTGTTGGCGGCTGGGTGAAACCTAATATTAGGGCTTTGACAGCACAACTCTTCTTT.

The table lists this clone with a few counts. Being one base from a much bigger clone, this may be a read error. This chain links TRDV2 with TRDJ3, with 10 bases identical to TRDD3. Per germline, CDR1 GEAIGNYY and CDR2 EKD. This CDR3 is built from 18 residues. Here the CDR3 DNA reads TGTGCCTGTGACACCGGGGGATACGACTCCCGGGACACCCGACAGATGTTTTTC. This encodes CACDTGGYDSRDTRQMFF.

This chain uses TRDV2 with TRDJ1; D perhaps matches TRDD3 (6 bases). V was cut by 1 base and J by 0 bases, with 17 bases left in between. This CDR3 has 17 amino acids. Germline CDR1 and CDR2: GEAIGNYY and EKD. For the CDR3, the DNA is TGTGCCTGTGACACAGTTGGGGGCAAGGCTTACACCGATAAACTCATCTTT. The encoded protein is CACDTVGGKAYTDKLIF.

This clone was detected a few times. Translating this DNA gives a protein that differs at residue 4 from the TCRdb one, which belongs to a much larger clone; a read error is likely, and the protein shown is this translation. The chain carries TRDV2 and TRDJ1, with 7 bases matching TRDD3. Trimming at V came to 5 bases and at J to 1 base, leaving 15 bases not matched to a gene. The length of the CDR3 is 17 residues. From germline, CDR1 is GEAIGNYY and CDR2 EKD. CDR3 region: CACATLGGGPSTDKLIF. CDR3 bases: TGTGCCTGTGCCACTCTTGGTGGGGGACCCTCCACCGATAAACTCATCTTT.

This clone is medium-sized. The chain links TRDV2 to TRDJ1, with TRDD3 matching over 8 bases. CDR1 GEAIGNYY and CDR2 EKD come from the germline V gene. V trimming: 3 bases; J trimming: 0 bases; junction bases outside the gene matches: 11. The CDR3 extends over 17 amino acids. CDR3 residues: CACDPVLGARYTDKLIF. The CDR3 DNA sequence: TGTGCCTGTGACCCTGTACTGGGGGCCAGGTACACCGATAAACTCATCTTT.

This clone was counted between two and nine times. TCRdb's listed protein matches a much larger clone and diverges from this DNA's translation at residue 17, likely through a read error; the protein shown comes from the DNA. The rearrangement joins TRDV2 to TRDJ3, with 9 bases aligning to TRDD3. This CDR3 has 20 residues. In germline, CDR1 is GEAIGNYY, CDR2 EKD. In nucleotides, the CDR3 is TGTGCCTGTGACGGTACTGGGGGAGGATCCCCCACCTGGGACACCCGACCGATGTTTTTC. This codes for CACDGTGGGSPTWDTRPMFF.

This clone was picked up a small number of times. A read error likely explains why the TCRdb protein, taken from a much larger clone, differs from this DNA's translation at residue 5; the protein shown is translated from the DNA. This sequence joins TRDV2 and TRDJ1, with D tentatively TRDD3 (6 bases). The CDR3 sequence is 16 residues long. V lost 3 bases and J lost 0, with 16 bases in between. Per the germline V gene, CDR1 is GEAIGNYY and CDR2 is EKD. CDR3 loop: CACDAVGGFNTDKLIF. Here the CDR3 DNA reads TGTGCCTGTGACGCCGTGGGGGGTTTCAACACCGATAAACTCATCTTT.

By sample fraction, this clone is medium-sized. The J gene is TRDJ1, the V gene TRDV2, with TRDD3 matching 13 bases. This CDR3 region has 17 residues. J was trimmed by 0 bases and V by 2 bases; bases with no gene match: 5. The germline CDR1 and CDR2 sequences are GEAIGNYY and EKD. The CDR3 DNA reads as TGTGCCTGTGACAAACTGGGGGATACGCTGTACACCGATAAACTCATCTTT. Protein: CACDKLGDTLYTDKLIF.

The CDR3 sequence is CACDSPWGPLALTAQLFF. The CDR3 region has the DNA TGTGCCTGTGACTCCCCCTGGGGACCTCTTGCTTTGACAGCACAACTCTTCTTT. J is TRDJ2 and V is TRDV2, with D tentatively TRDD3 (6 bases). The CDR3 is 18 amino acids. Trimming left V 3 bases short and J 0 bases short, with 19 bases between. Germline CDR1 GEAIGNYY, CDR2 EKD.

Regarding this clone: A far larger clone is one base from this, pointing to a likely read error. Other DNA variants within this sample encode the same CDR3. The V and J genes are TRDV2 and TRDJ1; D might be TRDD3 (6 bases). CDR1 and CDR2 from the germline V gene are GEAIGNYY and EKD. Deletions cut 0 bases from V and 0 bases from J, with 16 bases between. CDR3 length: 17 amino acids. The CDR3 loop reads CACDTVGLGGNTDKLIF. CDR3 bases: TGTGCCTGTGACACCGTCGGACTAGGGGGAAACACCGATAAACTCATCTTT.

This clone is labeled as medium-sized. Other DNA sequences in the same sample also yield this CDR3. The chain employs TRDV2 and TRDJ2; TRDD3 agrees at 9 bases. The V and J ends lost 0 bases and 0 bases, in that order; junction bases with no gene match: 7. The CDR3 is 18 residues long. CDR1 and CDR2 from the germline V gene are GEAIGNYY and EKD. The CDR3 protein is CACDTLTGGPALTAQLFF. CDR3 DNA sequence: TGTGCCTGTGACACCTTGACTGGGGGACCCGCTTTGACAGCACAACTCTTCTTT.

In its sample, this clone was seen a few times. TCRdb lists the protein of a much larger clone for this DNA, which differs at residue 10, so this is likely a read error; the protein given here is translated from the DNA itself. The J gene is TRDJ1, the V gene TRDV2, with TRDD3 matching 9 bases. Germline V lookup: CDR1 GEAIGNYY, CDR2 EKD. The CDR3 spans 14 residues. CDR3 nucleotides: TGTGCCTCTGACAAACTGGGGGACACCGGTAAACTCATCTTT. It encodes CASDKLGDTGKLIF.

By share, this clone ranks as large. The identical CDR3 is also encoded by other nucleotide sequences in the sample. The chain couples TRDV2 to TRDJ1; D is uncertain. The CDR3 sequence is 14 residues long. Germline loops: CDR1 GEAIGNYY, CDR2 EKD. With 5 bases removed from V and 4 bases from J, the gap between germline ends came to 16 bases. This CDR3 is CACAGTDRHDKLIF. The CDR3 DNA reads TGTGCCTGTGCGGGAACCGATCGACACGATAAACTCATCTTT.